This T cell receptor (beta chain) appears in the sequencing data of a study of blood T cell repertoires in COVID-19. Study as a whole: Both acute and convalescent COVID-19 samples were obtained from the United States, Italy and Spain. In each case, the material was cDNA or gDNA derived from T cells, B-cell-depleted T cells, or PBMCs.

As handled by the study authors: Amplification with reference gene primers provided the estimates of nucleated cell counts. Only in-frame clones appear in the TCRdb table, and some are missing; sequencing was by immunoSEQ multiplex PCR. From that table come the V and J calls and clone size; the DNA was used to work out D and trimming. The sample has 35,000 or so clones, about 87% seen once. V lost 7 bases to trimming and J lost 0 bases, with 13 bases between them. The CDR3 is 15 residues long. CDR1 and CDR2 from the germline V gene are SNHLY and FYNNEI. V and J are TRBV2 and TRBJ1-3, with D unclear. The specimen sequenced was peripheral blood. The sequence derives from a man between 65 and 79 years old with acute or convalescent COVID-19. In DNA form, the CDR3 reads TGTGCCAGCAAAAGGGAGACGGTCTCTGGAAACACCATATATTTT. Amino acid sequence: CASKRETVSGNTIYF.